This passage covers 4 T cell receptor beta chains from one sample sequenced in a study of T cells expressing NK-cell markers. TCRdb reprocessed the 5' RACE reads and keeps a single row for each CDR3 protein, giving no DNA. The data show 90,000 to 130,000 distinct CDR3 sequences, and the top ten clones hold approximately 18%. The sequenced material came from blood T cells: a sorted CD56 or NKG2C T cell subset, CD4+ or CD8+ T cells, or bulk PBMC T cells (not recorded which). Source of these receptors: a woman aged 18-69 years in good health.

This chain joins TRBV6-1 and TRBJ2-7; the TRBD2 assignment by TCRdb is unverifiable without DNA. This CDR3 region has 13 residues. The germline CDR1 and CDR2 sequences are MNHNS and SASEGT. CDR3 residues: CASAGTSGYEQYF.

The chain combines TRBV6-1 with TRBJ2-7. CDR3 length: 14 amino acids. Germline V CDR1 and CDR2: MNHNS, SASEGT. The CDR3 loop reads CASSELGMAYEQYF.

The chain carries TRBV20-1 and TRBJ1-1. The germline gives CDR1 DFQATT, CDR2 SNEGSKA (reference sequence). This CDR3 is built from 14 residues. CDR3 region: CSASLGGWYTEAFF.

The chain links TRBV20-1 to TRBJ1-5. The CDR3 is made up of 13 amino acids. Germline lookup yields CDR1 DFQATT and CDR2 SNEGSKA (reference sequence). CDR3 sequence reads: CSARDPGNQPQHF.